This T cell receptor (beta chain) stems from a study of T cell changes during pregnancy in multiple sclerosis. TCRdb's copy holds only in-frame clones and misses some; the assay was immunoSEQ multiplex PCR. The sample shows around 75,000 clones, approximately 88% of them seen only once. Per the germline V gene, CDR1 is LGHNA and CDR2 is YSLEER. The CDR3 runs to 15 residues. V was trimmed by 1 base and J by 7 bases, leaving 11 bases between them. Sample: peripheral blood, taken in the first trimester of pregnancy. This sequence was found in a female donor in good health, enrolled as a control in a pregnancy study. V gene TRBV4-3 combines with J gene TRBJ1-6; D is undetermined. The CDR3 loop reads CASSQGASRNSPLHF. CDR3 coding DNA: TGCGCCAGCAGCCAAGGGGCCAGCCGAAATTCACCCCTCCACTTT.